This paragraph covers one T cell receptor beta chain sequence. The sample originates from a study of control samples from healthy donors and cancer patients. The table came from immunoSEQ multiplex PCR; TCRdb's copy has only in-frame clones and leaves some out. This repertoire shows about 61,000 clones, 85% to 90% found once; its top ten account for around 5.9%. The sequence was collected from a man aged 60 to 69 with colorectal cancer. Sequencing was performed on PBMCs.

The CDR3 DNA is TGCGCCAGCAGCCAAGCTTCAGGAACGGGCCAGCCCCAGCATTTT. Its translation is CASSQASGTGQPQHF. This chain connects TRBV4-1 to TRBJ1-5; unclear D gene. CDR1 is MGHRA and CDR2 is YSYEKL in the germline V gene. V lost 1 base to trimming and J lost 7 bases, with 14 bases between them. This CDR3 has 15 amino acids.